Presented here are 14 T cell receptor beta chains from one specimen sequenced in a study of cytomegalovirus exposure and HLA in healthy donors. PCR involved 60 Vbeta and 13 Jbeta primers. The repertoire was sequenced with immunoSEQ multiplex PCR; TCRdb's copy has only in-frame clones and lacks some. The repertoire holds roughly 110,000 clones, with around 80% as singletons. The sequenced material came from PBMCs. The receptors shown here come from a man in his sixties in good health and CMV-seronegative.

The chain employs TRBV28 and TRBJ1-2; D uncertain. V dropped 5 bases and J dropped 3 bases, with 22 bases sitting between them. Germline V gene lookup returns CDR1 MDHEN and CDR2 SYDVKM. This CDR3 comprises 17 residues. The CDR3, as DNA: TGTGCCAGCAGTCTAAGGCCCGAGAGGCCAGCCTACTATGGCTACACCTTC. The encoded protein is CASSLRPERPAYYGYTF.

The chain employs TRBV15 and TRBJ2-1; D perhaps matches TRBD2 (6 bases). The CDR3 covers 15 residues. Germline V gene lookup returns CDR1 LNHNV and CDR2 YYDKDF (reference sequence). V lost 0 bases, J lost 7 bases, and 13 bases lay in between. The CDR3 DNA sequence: TGTGCCACCAGCAGAGATCGAGGGGCGGGGAATGAGCAGTTCTTC. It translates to CATSRDRGAGNEQFF.

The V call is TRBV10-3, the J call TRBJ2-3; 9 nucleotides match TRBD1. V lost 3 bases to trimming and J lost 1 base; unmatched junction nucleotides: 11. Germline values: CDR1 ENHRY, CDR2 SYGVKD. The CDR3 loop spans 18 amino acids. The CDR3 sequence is CAISDFPGQGLGTDTQYF. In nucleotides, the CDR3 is TGTGCCATCAGTGATTTTCCGGGACAGGGTCTGGGCACAGATACGCAGTATTTT.

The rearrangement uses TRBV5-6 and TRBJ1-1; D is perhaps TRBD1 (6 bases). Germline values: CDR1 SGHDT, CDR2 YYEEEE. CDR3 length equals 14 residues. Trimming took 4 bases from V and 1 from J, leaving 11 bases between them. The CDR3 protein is CASSPRGANTEAFF. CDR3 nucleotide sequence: TGTGCCAGCAGCCCCAGGGGTGCGAACACTGAAGCTTTCTTT.

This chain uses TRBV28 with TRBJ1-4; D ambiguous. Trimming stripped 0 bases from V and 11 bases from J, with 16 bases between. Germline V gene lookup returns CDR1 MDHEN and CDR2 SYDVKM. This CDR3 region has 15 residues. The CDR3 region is CASSLWGGESGKLFF. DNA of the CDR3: TGTGCCAGCAGTTTATGGGGCGGTGAGAGCGGGAAACTGTTTTTT.

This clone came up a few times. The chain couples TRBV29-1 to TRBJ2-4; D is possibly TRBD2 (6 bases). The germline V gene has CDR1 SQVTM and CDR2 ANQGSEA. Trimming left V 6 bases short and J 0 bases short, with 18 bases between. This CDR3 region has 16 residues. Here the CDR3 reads CSVPAAGQLAKNIQYF. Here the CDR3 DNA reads TGCAGCGTCCCGGCCGCGGGGCAGCTAGCCAAAAACATTCAGTACTTC.

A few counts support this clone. The CDR3 region has the DNA TGCGCCAGCAGCTTGGTACAGGGGGACGTACAAGAGACCCAGTACTTC. Its translation: CASSLVQGDVQETQYF. The J gene is TRBJ2-5, the V gene TRBV5-1, with TRBD1 identical over 8 bases. CDR1 is SGHRS and CDR2 is YFSETQ in the germline V gene. The CDR3 is 16 residues long. The ends lost 0 bases at V and 2 bases at J; junction bases unmatched: 6. The full variable domain, its missing parts supplied by reference TRBV5-1 and TRBJ2-5, is KAGVTQTPRYLIKTRGQQVTLSCSPISGHRSVSWYQQTPGQGLQFLFEYFSETQRNKGNFPGRFSGRQFSNSRSEMNVSTLELGDSALYLCASSLVQGDVQETQYFGPGTRLLVL.

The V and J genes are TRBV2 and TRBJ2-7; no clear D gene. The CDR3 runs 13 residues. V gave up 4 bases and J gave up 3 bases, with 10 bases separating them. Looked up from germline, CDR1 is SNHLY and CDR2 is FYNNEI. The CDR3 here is CASSVRLLYEQYF. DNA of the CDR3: TGTGCCAGCAGTGTCAGGCTCCTCTACGAGCAGTACTTC.

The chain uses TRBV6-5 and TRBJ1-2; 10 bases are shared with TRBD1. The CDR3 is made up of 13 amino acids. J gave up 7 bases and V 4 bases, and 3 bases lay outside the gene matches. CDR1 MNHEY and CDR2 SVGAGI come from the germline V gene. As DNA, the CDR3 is TGTGCCAGCAGTTTCGGACAGGGGGGTGGCTACACCTTC. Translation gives CASSFGQGGGYTF.

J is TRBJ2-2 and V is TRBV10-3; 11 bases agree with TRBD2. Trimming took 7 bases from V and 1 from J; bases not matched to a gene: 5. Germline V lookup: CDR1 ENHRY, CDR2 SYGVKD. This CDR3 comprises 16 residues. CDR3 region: CAITELAGGNTGELFF. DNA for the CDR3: TGTGCCATCACGGAGCTAGCGGGGGGGAACACCGGGGAGCTGTTTTTT.

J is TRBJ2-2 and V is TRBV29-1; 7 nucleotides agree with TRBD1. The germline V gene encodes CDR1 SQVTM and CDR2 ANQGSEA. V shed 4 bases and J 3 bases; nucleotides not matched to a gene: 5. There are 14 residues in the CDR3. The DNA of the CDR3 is TGCAGCGTTGGGATCCAGGGGGACACCGGGGAGCTGTTTTTT. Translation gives CSVGIQGDTGELFF.

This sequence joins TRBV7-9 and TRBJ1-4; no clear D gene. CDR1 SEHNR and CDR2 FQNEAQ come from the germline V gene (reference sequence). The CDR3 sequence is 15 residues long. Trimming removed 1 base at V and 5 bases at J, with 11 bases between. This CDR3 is CASSLDGRPNEKLFF. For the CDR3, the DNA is TGTGCCAGCAGCTTAGATGGCAGGCCAAATGAAAAACTGTTTTTT. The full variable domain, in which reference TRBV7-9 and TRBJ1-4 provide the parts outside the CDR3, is DTGVSQNPRHKITKRGQNVTFRCDPISEHNRLYWYRQTLGQGPEFLTYFQNEAQLEKSRLLSDRFSAERPKGSFSTLEIQRTEQGDSAMYLCASSLDGRPNEKLFFGSGTQLSVL.

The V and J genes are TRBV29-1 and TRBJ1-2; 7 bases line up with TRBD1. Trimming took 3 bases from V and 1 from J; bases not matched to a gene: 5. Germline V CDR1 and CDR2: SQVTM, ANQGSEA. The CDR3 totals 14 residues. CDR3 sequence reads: CSVDGQALNYGYTF. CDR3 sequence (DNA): TGCAGCGTTGATGGACAGGCTCTTAACTATGGCTACACCTTC.

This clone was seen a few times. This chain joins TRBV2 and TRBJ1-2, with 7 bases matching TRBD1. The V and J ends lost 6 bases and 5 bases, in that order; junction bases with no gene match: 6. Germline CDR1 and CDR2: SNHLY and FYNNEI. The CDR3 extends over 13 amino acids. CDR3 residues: CASRRGQAYGYTF. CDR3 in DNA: TGTGCCAGCAGAAGAGGACAGGCTTATGGCTACACCTTC.